This T cell receptor beta chain was sequenced in a study of cytomegalovirus exposure and HLA in healthy donors. Regarding the study as a whole: In most subjects, TCR beta sequences reportedly gave accurate predictions of HLA-A and HLA-B alleles.

From germline, CDR1 is SGHRS and CDR2 YFSETQ. This CDR3 is 16 amino acids long. The V end was cut by 1 base, the J end by 5 bases, with 18 bases between. Use of 60 Vbeta and 13 Jbeta primers characterized the PCR. TCRdb keeps only in-frame clones here, not all; method: immunoSEQ multiplex PCR. The table includes some 190,000 clones, around 80% detected once. The table lists this clone with a count of one. The antigen remains undetermined. The chain couples TRBV5-1 to TRBJ2-5, with a possible D match to TRBD1 (6 bases). The sequenced material came from PBMCs. This receptor was obtained from a woman between 25 and 40 years old in good health and CMV-seronegative. The CDR3 nucleotides read TGCGCCAGCAGCTTGATGGGACAACAACGCCAGGAGACCCAGTACTTC. This sequence encodes CASSLMGQQRQETQYF.